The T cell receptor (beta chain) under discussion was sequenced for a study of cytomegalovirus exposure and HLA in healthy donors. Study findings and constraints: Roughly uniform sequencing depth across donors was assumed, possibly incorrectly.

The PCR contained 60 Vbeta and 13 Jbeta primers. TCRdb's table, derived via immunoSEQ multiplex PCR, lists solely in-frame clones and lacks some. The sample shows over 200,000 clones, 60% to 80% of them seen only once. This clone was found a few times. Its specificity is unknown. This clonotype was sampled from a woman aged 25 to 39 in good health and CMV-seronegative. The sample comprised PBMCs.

CDR3 region: CASNHPDRSYTEAFF. The CDR3 DNA is TGCGCCAGCAACCATCCGGACAGGAGCTACACTGAAGCTTTCTTT. The chain has TRBV5-1 and TRBJ1-1; 7 bases agree with TRBD1. The germline CDR1 and CDR2 sequences are SGHRS and YFSETQ. V gave up 6 bases and J gave up 3 bases; unmatched junction bases: 11. This CDR3 spans 15 amino acids.